A single sample gave rise to the 2 T cell receptor beta chains below, sequenced in a study of T cell responses to AZD1222 COVID-19 vaccine. The repertoire was sequenced with immunoSEQ multiplex PCR; TCRdb's copy has only in-frame clones and lacks some. The data hold 150,000 or so clones, with about nine tenths observed a single time. Sequenced here: peripheral blood, sampled on day 0 of AZD1222 vaccination. All receptors derive from an adult in good health.

V gene TRBV5-1 combines with J gene TRBJ2-3, with 10 bases that match TRBD2. CDR3 size: 17 residues. The junction had 7 bases not matched to a gene; V was cut back by 0 bases and J by 3 bases. CDR1 SGHRS and CDR2 YFSETQ come from the germline V gene. The CDR3 DNA follows: TGCGCCAGCAGCTTGGGGGCACTAGCGGGAACGACAGATACGCAGTATTTT. Its protein product is CASSLGALAGTTDTQYF.

This clone has just a few counts. The chain couples TRBV6-4 to TRBJ2-1, with 16 nucleotides matching TRBD2. V lost 2 bases to trimming and J lost 5 bases; unmatched junction nucleotides: 6. Germline-derived CDR1 and CDR2 are MRHNA and SNTAGT. This CDR3 contains 18 residues. The CDR3 here is CASSDGGLAGGDHNEQFF. Here the CDR3 DNA reads TGTGCCAGCAGTGACGGGGGACTAGCGGGAGGGGACCACAATGAGCAGTTCTTC.